Each of the 27 T cell receptor beta chains below was sequenced from the same sample in a study of PD-1 blockade in classical Hodgkin lymphoma. Every patient had relapsed following autologous stem cell transplantation, and cohorts differed in brentuximab vedotin exposure. Generated by immunoSEQ multiplex PCR, the TCRdb table keeps only in-frame clones and is missing some. Among fewer than 55,000 clones listed, about nine tenths were seen once. The input for sequencing was peripheral blood mononuclear cells (PBMCs), taken at baseline. These receptors came from a human donor with classical Hodgkin lymphoma.

The J gene is TRBJ2-7, the V gene TRBV7-9, with 8 nucleotides matching TRBD1. This CDR3 is built from 13 residues. Germline CDR1 and CDR2: SEHNR and FQNEAQ (reference sequence). V was clipped by 5 bases and J by 3 bases; unmatched bases: 3. The CDR3 spells CASSPGTGYEQYF. In nucleotides, the CDR3 is TGTGCCAGCAGCCCCGGGACAGGCTACGAGCAGTACTTC.

The V call is TRBV5-1, the J call TRBJ2-3; D is uncertain. Germline V gene lookup returns CDR1 SGHRS and CDR2 YFSETQ. The V end lost 1 base, the J end lost 0 bases, and 9 bases lay between the germline ends. This CDR3 region has 15 residues. The CDR3 DNA sequence: TGCGCCAGCAGCTTGTCCATCCATAGCACAGATACGCAGTATTTT. It codes for CASSLSIHSTDTQYF.

V usage is TRBV9 and J usage is TRBJ1-1, with D perhaps matching TRBD1 (6 bases). Germline V lookup: CDR1 SGDLS, CDR2 YYNGEE. V was cut by 4 bases and J by 3 bases, with 13 bases left in between. The CDR3 is made up of 14 amino acids. CDR3 coding DNA: TGTGCCAGCAGCCCAGGACAGACCTACACTGAAGCTTTCTTT. It codes for CASSPGQTYTEAFF.

This clone was seen only a few times. This rearrangement joins TRBV28 to TRBJ2-7, with TRBD1 matching 10 bases. Germline V gene lookup returns CDR1 MDHEN and CDR2 SYDVKM. V trimming: 7 bases; J trimming: 6 bases; junction bases outside the gene matches: 6. The CDR3 runs to 13 residues. The CDR3 DNA is TGTGCCAGCATCAGACAGGGGGCAAGCGAGCAGTACTTC. It translates to CASIRQGASEQYF.

The V call is TRBV7-3, the J call TRBJ2-3; 7 bases line up with TRBD2. V was clipped by 2 bases and J by 1 base; unmatched bases: 0. The CDR3 sequence is 14 residues long. Germline CDR1 SGHTA, CDR2 FQGTGA. The CDR3 DNA is TGTGCCAGCAGCTTACTAGCGGGCACAGATACGCAGTATTTT. Translated: CASSLLAGTDTQYF. Full variable domain (rest looked up from reference TRBV7-3 and TRBJ2-3): GAGVSQTPSNKVTEKGKYVELRCDPISGHTALYWYRQSLGQGPEFLIYFQGTGAADDSGLPNDRFFAVRPEGSVSTLKIQRTERGDSAVYLCASSLLAGTDTQYFGPGTRLTVL.

The V call is TRBV6-6, the J call TRBJ2-5; TRBD2 might be the D (6 bases). Germline CDR1 MNHNY, CDR2 SVGAGI (reference sequence). Trimming left V 4 bases short and J 7 bases short, with 16 bases between. The CDR3 length is 14 residues. The DNA of the CDR3 is TGTGCCAGCAGTTTCGAAGCGGGCCGAGGGACCCAGTACTTC. Translation gives CASSFEAGRGTQYF.

This clone was seen only a few times. V and J are TRBV27 and TRBJ2-6, with a weak D call TRBD2 (6 bases). The ends were cut back, 6 bases at V and 0 bases at J, with 12 bases in the middle. Germline-derived CDR1 and CDR2 are MNHEY and SMNVEV (reference sequence). CDR3 length: 16 residues. The CDR3: CASSDDGSSGANVLTF. The CDR3 DNA follows: TGTGCCAGCAGCGACGACGGGAGCTCTGGGGCCAACGTCCTGACTTTC. Based on the CDR3 plus reference TRBV27 and TRBJ2-6, the full variable domain is EAQVTQNPRYLITVTGKKLTVTCSQNMNHEYMSWYRQDPGLGLRQIYYSMNVEVTDKGDVPEGYKVSRKEKRNFPLILESPSPNQTSLYFCASSDDGSSGANVLTFGAGSRLTVL.

The chain is built from TRBV14 and TRBJ2-5; 11 nucleotides line up with TRBD1. This CDR3 has 15 residues. CDR1 and CDR2 (germline): SGHDN, FVKESK. V shed 6 bases and J 5 bases; nucleotides not matched to a gene: 8. In nucleotides, the CDR3 is TGTGCCAGCAGTCGGACAGGGGGCCTCTTCGAGACCCAGTACTTC. Its protein is CASSRTGGLFETQYF.

This clone was seen more than once but under ten times. The V and J genes are TRBV14 and TRBJ1-4, with D possibly TRBD1 on 6 matching bases. V was shortened by 5 bases and J by 4 bases, with 14 bases between the two germline ends. Germline V CDR1 and CDR2: SGHDN, FVKESK. This CDR3 contains 15 residues. The CDR3 is CASSLTDRFNEKLFF. The CDR3 DNA reads as TGTGCCAGCAGCTTAACCGACAGGTTTAATGAAAAACTGTTTTTT.

This rearrangement joins TRBV28 to TRBJ1-5; tentatively, D is TRBD1 (5 bases). Germline loops: CDR1 MDHEN, CDR2 SYDVKM. This CDR3 is built from 14 residues. The germline V and J ends were trimmed by 4 bases and 5 bases, with 12 bases remaining between them. The CDR3 DNA reads as TGTGCCAGCAGTTCAGGCCAGGGTCATCAGCCCCAGCATTTT. Encoded protein: CASSSGQGHQPQHF. Combining the CDR3 with reference TRBV28 and TRBJ1-5 gives the whole variable domain DVKVTQSSRYLVKRTGEKVFLECVQDMDHENMFWYRQDPGLGLRLIYFSYDVKMKEKGDIPEGYSVSREKKERFSLILESASTNQTSMYLCASSSGQGHQPQHFGDGTRLSIL.

The gene calls are TRBV7-3 and TRBJ2-2, with D possibly TRBD1 on 6 matching bases. Germline V gene lookup returns CDR1 SGHTA and CDR2 FQGTGA. The CDR3 runs to 15 residues. V lost 1 base, J lost 1 base, and 7 bases lay in between. CDR3 DNA sequence: TGTGCCAGCAGCTTAATAGGGGGGAACACCGGGGAGCTGTTTTTT. Translating gives CASSLIGGNTGELFF.

This clone was picked up one time. This rearrangement joins TRBV10-3 to TRBJ2-3; 12 bases fit TRBD2. The CDR3 totals 14 residues. Trimming took 3 bases from V and 6 from J; bases not matched to a gene: 1. Germline V gives CDR1 ENHRY, CDR2 SYGVKD. The CDR3, as DNA: TGTGCCATCAGTGAAGGGACTAGCGGGGATACGCAGTATTTT. Protein product: CAISEGTSGDTQYF.

The rearrangement uses TRBV5-1 and TRBJ2-6; maybe TRBD1 (5 bases). The CDR3 totals 16 residues. Germline values: CDR1 SGHRS, CDR2 YFSETQ. Trimming took off 7 bases at V and 0 bases at J, with 14 bases between the two ends. The CDR3 coding sequence is TGCGCCAGCGGACAAGTATCCCCCTCTGGGGCCAACGTCCTGACTTTC. It codes for CASGQVSPSGANVLTF.

The chain is built from TRBV9 and TRBJ1-6; maybe TRBD1 (6 bases). The germline CDR1 and CDR2 sequences are SGDLS and YYNGEE. Between the trimmed V and J ends, which lost 0 bases and 8 bases, there was a span of 12 bases. CDR3 length equals 15 residues. CDR3 loop: CASSVEQGGDSPLHF. Written as DNA, the CDR3 is TGTGCCAGCAGCGTAGAACAGGGAGGCGATTCACCCCTCCACTTT.

This chain connects TRBV21-1 to TRBJ2-1; the table's D call TRBD2 went unverified against the DNA. TRBV21-1 constitutes a pseudogene. The CDR3 runs 14 residues. CDR3: CASSKGGGRNEQFF. CDR3 nucleotides: TGTGCCAGCAGCAAAGGGGGGGGAAGGAATGAGCAGTTCTTC.

J is TRBJ2-7 and V is TRBV27, with 12 bases that match TRBD2. The CDR3 has 16 residues. CDR1 MNHEY and CDR2 SMNVEV come from the germline V gene (reference sequence). V gave up 6 bases and J gave up 3 bases; unmatched junction bases: 9. CDR3 amino acids: CASRGFGTSGHYEQYF. CDR3 bases: TGTGCCAGCAGGGGATTCGGGACTAGCGGGCACTACGAGCAGTACTTC.

This clone was found a few times. The CDR3 coding sequence is TGCGCCACCTACTCCGGGGCCAGGGGGACCCAGTACTTC. This codes for CATYSGARGTQYF. The chain is built from TRBV10-2 and TRBJ2-5, with D possibly being TRBD1 (6 bases). The CDR3 totals 13 residues. Trimming took off 10 bases at V and 7 bases at J, with 19 bases between the two ends. Per the germline V gene, CDR1 is WSHSY and CDR2 is SAAADI.

V and J are TRBV5-4 and TRBJ2-7; D is ambiguous. Germline V gene data show CDR1 as SGHNT and CDR2 as YYREEE (reference sequence). The CDR3 is made up of 15 amino acids. Trimming removed 4 bases at V and 3 bases at J, with 17 bases between. In nucleotides, the CDR3 is TGTGCCAGCAGCCCGAACTCTTGGGGAAACTACGAGCAGTACTTC. This encodes CASSPNSWGNYEQYF. The full variable domain, its missing parts supplied by reference TRBV5-4 and TRBJ2-7, is ETGVTQSPTHLIKTRGQQVTLRCSSQSGHNTVSWYQQALGQGPQFIFQYYREEENGRGNFPPRFSGLQFPNYSSELNVNALELDDSALYLCASSPNSWGNYEQYFGPGTRLTVT.

The rearrangement joins TRBV28 to TRBJ1-4; TRBD1 aligns across 8 bases. The CDR3 totals 16 residues. Germline V lookup: CDR1 MDHEN, CDR2 SYDVKM. V shed 3 bases, J shed 4 bases, and the junction held 7 bases outside the gene matches. This chain's CDR3 is CASSFLGQGDNEKLFF. CDR3 coding DNA: TGTGCCAGCAGTTTCCTCGGACAGGGCGATAATGAAAAACTGTTTTTT.

The V gene is TRBV19, the J gene TRBJ2-7, with TRBD2 identical over 7 bases. V gave up 8 bases and J gave up 0 bases; unmatched junction bases: 7. The CDR3 has 14 amino acids. Per germline, CDR1 LNHDA and CDR2 SQIVND (reference sequence). CDR3 DNA: TGTGCCAGTCGCCTAGCGGAAAGCTCCTACGAGCAGTACTTC. The encoded protein is CASRLAESSYEQYF.

To note about this clone: Mismatch with germline at one junction end may stem from a read error. The chain combines TRBV13 with TRBJ1-3; tentative D call: TRBD1 (5 bases). This CDR3 contains 15 residues. Germline values: CDR1 PRHDT, CDR2 FYEKMQ (reference sequence). This CDR3 is CVSSLRRGPGNTIYF. The CDR3 DNA follows: TGTGTCAGCAGCCTCCGAAGGGGACCCGGAAACACCATATATTTT.

CDR3 in amino acids: CASSVGTDYGYTF. The CDR3 DNA follows: TGTGCCAGCAGCGTCGGGACGGACTATGGCTACACCTTC. V gene TRBV7-9 combines with J gene TRBJ1-2; TRBD1 is a possible D gene (5 bases). The V end lost 5 bases, the J end lost 3 bases, and 10 bases lay between the germline ends. CDR3 length: 13 residues. Germline loops: CDR1 SEHNR, CDR2 FQNEAQ (reference sequence).

This chain uses TRBV5-1 with TRBJ1-1; D unclear. Trimming took off 0 bases at V and 5 bases at J, with 11 bases between the two ends. Germline values: CDR1 SGHRS, CDR2 YFSETQ. The CDR3 has 14 residues. The CDR3 bases are TGCGCCAGCAGCTTGGCGTTAGGGAATACTGAAGCTTTCTTT. Its translation: CASSLALGNTEAFF.

V and J are TRBV5-1 and TRBJ1-2; 7 nucleotides agree with TRBD1. V gave up 4 bases and J gave up 2 bases; unmatched junction bases: 8. The CDR3 is made up of 15 amino acids. Per the germline V gene, CDR1 is SGHRS and CDR2 is YFSETQ. CDR3 sequence: CASSPATGSNYGYTF. In DNA, the CDR3 is TGCGCCAGCAGCCCCGCGACAGGGTCGAACTATGGCTACACCTTC.

The V gene is TRBV4-1, the J gene TRBJ2-6; the D gene is possibly TRBD2 (7 bases). V was cut by 6 bases and J by 2 bases, with 20 bases left in between. The CDR3 has 18 residues. CDR1 and CDR2 (germline): MGHRA, YSYEKL. CDR3 in DNA: TGCGCCAGCAGTCTGGAGGGGGGGTTGGGAGCTGGGGCCAACGTCCTGACTTTC. This encodes CASSLEGGLGAGANVLTF.

As regards this clone: The junction and the germline gene differ at one end; a read error may be behind it. The rearrangement uses TRBV4-2 and TRBJ2-2; possibly TRBD2 for D (6 bases). The CDR3 length is 15 residues. Germline V gene lookup returns CDR1 LGHNA and CDR2 YNFKEQ. The CDR3 loop is CASSQGLANAGELFF. CDR3 nucleotide sequence: TGTGCCAGCAGCCAAGGGCTAGCGAACGCCGGGGAGCTGTTTTTT.

This clone was seen only once. V gene TRBV10-1 combines with J gene TRBJ1-2, with D possibly TRBD1 on 6 matching bases. The CDR3 is 13 residues long. From germline, CDR1 is WNHNN and CDR2 SYGVQD (reference sequence). V lost 4 bases and J 7 bases, leaving 13 bases between the germline ends. CDR3 loop: CASSALQGSGYTF. In DNA form, the CDR3 reads TGCGCCAGCAGTGCCCTACAGGGATCTGGCTACACCTTC.